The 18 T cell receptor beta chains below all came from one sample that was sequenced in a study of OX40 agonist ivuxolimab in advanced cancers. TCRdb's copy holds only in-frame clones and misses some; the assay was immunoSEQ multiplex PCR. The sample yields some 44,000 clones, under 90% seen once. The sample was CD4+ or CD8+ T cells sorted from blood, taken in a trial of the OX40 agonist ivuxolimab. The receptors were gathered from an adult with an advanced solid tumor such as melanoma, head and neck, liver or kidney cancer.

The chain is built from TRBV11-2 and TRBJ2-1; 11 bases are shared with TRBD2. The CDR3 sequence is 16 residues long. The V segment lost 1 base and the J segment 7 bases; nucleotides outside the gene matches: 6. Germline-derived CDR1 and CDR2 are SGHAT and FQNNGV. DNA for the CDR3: TGTGCCAGCAGCTTAGTCGCTAGCGGGAGGAAGAATGAGCAGTTCTTC. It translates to CASSLVASGRKNEQFF.

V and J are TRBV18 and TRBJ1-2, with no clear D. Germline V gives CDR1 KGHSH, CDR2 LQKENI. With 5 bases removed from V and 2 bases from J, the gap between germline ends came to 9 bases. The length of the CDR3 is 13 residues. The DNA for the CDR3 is TGTGCCAGCTCATCTTCCCGAAACTATGGCTACACCTTC. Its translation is CASSSSRNYGYTF.

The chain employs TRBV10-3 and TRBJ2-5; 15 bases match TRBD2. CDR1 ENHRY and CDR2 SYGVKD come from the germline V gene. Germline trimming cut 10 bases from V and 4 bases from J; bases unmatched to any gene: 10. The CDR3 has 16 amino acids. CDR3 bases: TGTGCCACCAGAGGCGGGGGACTAGCGGGAGGAGAGACCCAGTACTTC. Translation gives CATRGGGLAGGETQYF.

CDR3 region: CASRDRGRPDTQYF. The CDR3 nucleotides are TGTGCCAGTAGGGACAGGGGGCGCCCAGATACGCAGTATTTT. V is TRBV19 and J is TRBJ2-3, with 11 nucleotides matching TRBD1. V shed 6 bases, J shed 4 bases, and the junction held 3 bases outside the gene matches. Germline CDR1 is LNHDA and CDR2 is SQIVND (reference sequence). The CDR3 spans 14 residues.

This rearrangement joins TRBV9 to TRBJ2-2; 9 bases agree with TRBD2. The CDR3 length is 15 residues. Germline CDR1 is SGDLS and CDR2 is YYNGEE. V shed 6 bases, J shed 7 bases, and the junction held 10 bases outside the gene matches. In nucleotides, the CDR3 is TGTGCCAGCATGGGGAGTAGCGGGGGCGGCGGGGAGCTGTTTTTT. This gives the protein CASMGSSGGGGELFF. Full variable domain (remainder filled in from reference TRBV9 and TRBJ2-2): DSGVTQTPKHLITATGQRVTLRCSPRSGDLSVYWYQQSLDQGLQFLIQYYNGEERAKGNILERFSAQQFPDLHSELNLSSLELGDSALYFCASMGSSGGGGELFFGEGSRLTVL.

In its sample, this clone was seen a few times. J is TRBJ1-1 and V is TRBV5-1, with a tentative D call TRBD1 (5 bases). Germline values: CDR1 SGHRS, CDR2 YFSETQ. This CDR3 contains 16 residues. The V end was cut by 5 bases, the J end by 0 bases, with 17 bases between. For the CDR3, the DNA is TGCGCCAGCAGTACCCAAATAGGGGAACTGAACACTGAAGCTTTCTTT. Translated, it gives CASSTQIGELNTEAFF.

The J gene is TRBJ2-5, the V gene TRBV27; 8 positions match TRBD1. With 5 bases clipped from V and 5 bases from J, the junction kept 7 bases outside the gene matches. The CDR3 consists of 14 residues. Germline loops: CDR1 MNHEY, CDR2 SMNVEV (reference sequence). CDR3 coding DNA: TGTGCCAGCAGTATGACAGGGGCGGGGGAGACCCAGTACTTC. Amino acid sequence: CASSMTGAGETQYF.

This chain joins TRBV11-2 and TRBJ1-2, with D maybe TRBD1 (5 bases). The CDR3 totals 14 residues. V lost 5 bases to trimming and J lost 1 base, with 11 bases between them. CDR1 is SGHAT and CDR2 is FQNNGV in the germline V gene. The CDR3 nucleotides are TGTGCCAGCAGCCCTGGGACGGATAACTATGGCTACACCTTC. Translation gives CASSPGTDNYGYTF.

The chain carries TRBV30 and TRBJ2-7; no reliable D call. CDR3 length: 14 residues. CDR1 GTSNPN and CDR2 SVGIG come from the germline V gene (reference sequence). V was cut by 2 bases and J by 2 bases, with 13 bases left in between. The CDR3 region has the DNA TGTGCCTGGAGTCCCTCTGCTACTACCTACGAGCAGTACTTC. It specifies CAWSPSATTYEQYF. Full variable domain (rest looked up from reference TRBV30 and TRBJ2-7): SQTIHQWPATLVQPVGSPLSLECTVEGTSNPNLYWYRQAAGRGLQLLFYSVGIGQISSEVPQNLSASRPQDRQFILSSKKLLLSDSGFYLCAWSPSATTYEQYFGPGTRLTVT.

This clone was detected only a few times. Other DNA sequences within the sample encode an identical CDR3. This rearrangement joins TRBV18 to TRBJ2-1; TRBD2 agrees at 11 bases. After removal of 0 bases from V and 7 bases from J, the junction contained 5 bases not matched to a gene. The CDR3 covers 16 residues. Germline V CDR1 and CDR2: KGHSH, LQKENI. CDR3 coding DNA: TGTGCCAGCTCACCACCGAGTAGCGGGGGGGGGAATGAGCAGTTCTTC. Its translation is CASSPPSSGGGNEQFF.

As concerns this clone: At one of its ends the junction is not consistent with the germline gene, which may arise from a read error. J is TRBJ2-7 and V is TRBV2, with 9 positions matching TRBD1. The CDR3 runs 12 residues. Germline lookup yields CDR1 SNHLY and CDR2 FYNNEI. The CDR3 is CASRDRGYGQYF. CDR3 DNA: TGTGCCAGCAGGGACAGGGGCTACGGGCAGTACTTC. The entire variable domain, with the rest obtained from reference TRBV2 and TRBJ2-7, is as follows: EPEVTQTPSHQVTQMGQEVILRCVPISNHLYFYWYRQILGQKVEFLVSFYNNEISEKSEIFDDQFSVERPDGSNFTLKIRSTKLEDSAMYFCASRDRGYGQYFGPGTRLTVT.

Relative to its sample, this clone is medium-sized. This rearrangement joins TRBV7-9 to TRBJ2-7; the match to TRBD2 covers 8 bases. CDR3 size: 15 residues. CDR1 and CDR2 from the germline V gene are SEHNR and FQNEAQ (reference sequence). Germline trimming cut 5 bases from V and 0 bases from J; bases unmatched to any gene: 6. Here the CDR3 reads CASSALAASSYEQYF. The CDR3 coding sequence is TGTGCCAGCAGCGCACTAGCGGCGAGCTCCTACGAGCAGTACTTC. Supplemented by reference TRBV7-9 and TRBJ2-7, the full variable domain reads DTGVSQNPRHKITKRGQNVTFRCDPISEHNRLYWYRQTLGQGPEFLTYFQNEAQLEKSRLLSDRFSAERPKGSFSTLEIQRTEQGDSAMYLCASSALAASSYEQYFGPGTRLTVT.

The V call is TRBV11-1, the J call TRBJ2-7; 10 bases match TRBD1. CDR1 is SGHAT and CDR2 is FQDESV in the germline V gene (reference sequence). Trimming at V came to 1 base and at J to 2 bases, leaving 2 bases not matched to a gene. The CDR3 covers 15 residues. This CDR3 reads CASSLEGQGPYEQYF. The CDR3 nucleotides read TGTGCCAGCAGCTTAGAGGGACAGGGGCCCTACGAGCAGTACTTC.

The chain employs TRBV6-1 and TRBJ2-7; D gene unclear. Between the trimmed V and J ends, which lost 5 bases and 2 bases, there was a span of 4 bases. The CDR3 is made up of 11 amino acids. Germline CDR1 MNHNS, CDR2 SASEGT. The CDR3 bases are TGTGCCAGCAGTCCTACCTACGAGCAGTACTTC. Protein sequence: CASSPTYEQYF.

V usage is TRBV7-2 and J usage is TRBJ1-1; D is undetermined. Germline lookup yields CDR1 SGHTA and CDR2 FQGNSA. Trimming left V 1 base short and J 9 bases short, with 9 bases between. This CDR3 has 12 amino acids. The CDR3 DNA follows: TGTGCCAGCAGCTTAGTTTGGGAGAAAGCTTTCTTT. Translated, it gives CASSLVWEKAFF.

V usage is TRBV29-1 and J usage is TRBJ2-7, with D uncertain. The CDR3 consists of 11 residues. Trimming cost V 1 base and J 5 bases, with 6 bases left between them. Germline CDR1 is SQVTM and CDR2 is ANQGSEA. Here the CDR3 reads CSVEGPHEQYF. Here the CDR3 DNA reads TGCAGCGTTGAAGGCCCCCACGAGCAGTACTTC.

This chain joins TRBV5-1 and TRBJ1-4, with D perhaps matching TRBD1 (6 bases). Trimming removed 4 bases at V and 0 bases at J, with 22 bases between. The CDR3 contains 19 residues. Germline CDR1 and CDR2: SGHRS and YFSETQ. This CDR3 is CASSPRRDNLPATNEKLFF. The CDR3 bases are TGCGCCAGCAGCCCCAGGCGGGACAACCTTCCTGCAACTAATGAAAAACTGTTTTTT.

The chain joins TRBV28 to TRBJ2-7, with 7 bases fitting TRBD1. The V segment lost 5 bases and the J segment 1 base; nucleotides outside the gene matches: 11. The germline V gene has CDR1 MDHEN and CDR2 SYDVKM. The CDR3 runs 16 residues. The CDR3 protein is CASSRGQPVPSYEQYF. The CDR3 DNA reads TGTGCCAGCAGTCGGGGACAGCCTGTTCCGTCCTACGAGCAGTACTTC.